The text below deals with one T cell receptor beta chain. This entry belongs to a study of blood T cell repertoires in COVID-19. Overall study context: Material from acute and convalescent COVID-19 was sourced from the United States, Italy and Spain. The analysed material was cDNA or gDNA that came from T cells, B-cell-depleted T cells, or PBMCs.

In the original analysis: Researchers report that nucleated cell counts were estimated from reference gene primer amplification. Sequencing used immunoSEQ multiplex PCR; TCRdb keeps in-frame clones, though not all of them. The D gene and trimming were derived from the DNA, and the V and J assignments and clone size from that table. Of fewer than 250,000 clones listed, 84% are singletons. Sequencing was carried out using PBMCs or T cells enriched from blood (not recorded which). This TCR was sampled from a woman aged 40 to 50 who had recovered from COVID-19.

This chain's CDR3 is CASSGNGQTHYGYTF. In nucleotides, the CDR3 is TGTGCCAGCAGCGGGAATGGACAGACGCATTATGGCTACACCTTC. The chain combines TRBV9 with TRBJ1-2, with TRBD1 as a possible D gene (6 bases). There are 15 residues in the CDR3. Germline CDR1 and CDR2: SGDLS and YYNGEE. Trimming took off 3 bases at V and 5 bases at J, with 17 bases between the two ends.